Each of the 18 T cell receptor beta chains below was sequenced from the same sample in a study of OX40 agonist ivuxolimab in advanced cancers. Method: immunoSEQ multiplex PCR; TCRdb's copy keeps in-frame clones and lacks some. In the table there are about 76,000 clones, 75% to 90% of which are singletons. Sequencing was performed on CD4+ or CD8+ T cells sorted from blood, taken in a trial of the OX40 agonist ivuxolimab. These receptors originate from an adult with an advanced solid tumor such as melanoma, head and neck, liver or kidney cancer.

The rearrangement joins TRBV29-1 to TRBJ1-2, with D possibly being TRBD1 (6 bases). The CDR3 extends over 13 amino acids. Trimming pared 7 bases from V and 6 bases from J, leaving 18 bases between. Germline V lookup: CDR1 SQVTM, CDR2 ANQGSEA. CDR3 nucleotides: TGCAGCGACTCCAGCATGGGGGCGGATGGCTACACCTTC. This translates into CSDSSMGADGYTF.

This rearrangement joins TRBV6-5 to TRBJ1-1, with a weak D call TRBD1 (6 bases). This CDR3 contains 13 residues. In germline, CDR1 is MNHEY, CDR2 SVGAGI. The DNA of the CDR3 is TGTATAACCGGAGGGGGGCAAGGCACTGAAGCTTTCTTT. This translates into CITGGGQGTEAFF.

This sequence joins TRBV4-3 and TRBJ1-2, with TRBD1 matching over 7 bases. The CDR3 spans 16 residues. V lost 1 base to trimming and J lost 7 bases; unmatched junction nucleotides: 12. Germline CDR1 and CDR2: LGHNA and YSLEER. This CDR3 is CASSQGRGTALFGYTF. Written as DNA, the CDR3 is TGCGCCAGCAGCCAAGGACGTGGGACAGCCCTCTTTGGCTACACCTTC.

About this clone itself: Other DNA sequences in the same sample also yield this CDR3. This chain joins TRBV4-3 and TRBJ1-2, with D unclear. Deletions cut 4 bases from V and 2 bases from J, with 11 bases between. The CDR3 is made up of 14 amino acids. Germline V gene data show CDR1 as LGHNA and CDR2 as YSLEER. The CDR3 sequence: CASSPGTENYGYTF. The CDR3 region has the DNA TGCGCCAGCAGCCCGGGAACGGAGAACTATGGCTACACCTTC.

V and J are TRBV7-9 and TRBJ2-7, with D tentatively TRBD1 (5 bases). Trimming took off 1 base at V and 5 bases at J, with 18 bases between the two ends. Germline-derived CDR1 and CDR2 are SEHNR and FQNEAQ (reference sequence). The CDR3 has 16 amino acids. The CDR3 region has the DNA TGTGCCAGCAGCTTAGTAGGGGTTCCAGCGCGCAACGAGCAGTACTTC. This encodes CASSLVGVPARNEQYF.

The chain is built from TRBV2 and TRBJ1-4, with D possibly being TRBD1 (6 bases). V was clipped by 0 bases and J by 0 bases, with 17 bases between them. This CDR3 comprises 19 residues. The germline V gene has CDR1 SNHLY and CDR2 FYNNEI. The CDR3 sequence is CASSEAETGAYATNEKLFF. The DNA of the CDR3 is TGTGCCAGCAGTGAAGCGGAGACAGGAGCATATGCAACTAATGAAAAACTGTTTTTT.

The CDR3 DNA follows: TGCAGCGTTGAGGCCCCGTACTCCTACGAGCAGTACTTC. This translates into CSVEAPYSYEQYF. This chain joins TRBV29-1 and TRBJ2-7; no clear D. This CDR3 is 13 amino acids long. Germline loops: CDR1 SQVTM, CDR2 ANQGSEA. V lost 3 bases, J lost 0 bases, and 9 bases lay in between.

V gene TRBV11-2 combines with J gene TRBJ2-1; possible D gene TRBD1, 6 bases. The CDR3 has 14 amino acids. V lost 3 bases and J 2 bases, leaving 8 bases between the germline ends. The germline V gene has CDR1 SGHAT and CDR2 FQNNGV. In nucleotides, the CDR3 is TGTGCCAGCAGCTTCAGGGGAACCTACAATGAGCAGTTCTTC. This translates into CASSFRGTYNEQFF.

The V call is TRBV5-1, the J call TRBJ2-4, with TRBD1 matching over 7 bases. Trimming took 4 bases from V and 5 from J; bases not matched to a gene: 9. The CDR3 loop spans 15 amino acids. The V gene's germline CDR1 is SGHRS and CDR2 YFSETQ. CDR3 in DNA: TGCGCCAGCAGCCTCGTCCCCGGGACAGAAAACATTCAGTACTTC. Amino acid sequence: CASSLVPGTENIQYF.

The chain couples TRBV5-1 to TRBJ2-7; D not resolved. The V gene lost 0 bases and the J gene lost 5 bases, with 15 bases spanning the gap. Looked up from germline, CDR1 is SGHRS and CDR2 is YFSETQ. CDR3 length equals 15 residues. The CDR3 DNA reads TGCGCCAGCAGCTTGGAGTACCTGGGGTTCGACGAGCAGTACTTC. Its translation is CASSLEYLGFDEQYF.

The V and J genes are TRBV9 and TRBJ1-2, with D possibly matching TRBD1 (6 bases). The CDR3 contains 15 residues. The germline V gene encodes CDR1 SGDLS and CDR2 YYNGEE. V was trimmed by 4 bases and J by 2 bases, leaving 15 bases between them. CDR3 protein: CASSLVGGPNYGYTF. CDR3 nucleotide sequence: TGTGCCAGCAGCCTCGTTGGGGGCCCGAACTATGGCTACACCTTC.

The CDR3 DNA is TGTGCCAGCAGTCACCCGGGACAGGGGTTCGGAGAGACCCAGTACTTC. Translated, it gives CASSHPGQGFGETQYF. This chain connects TRBV5-5 to TRBJ2-5; 10 bases line up with TRBD1. The V gene end was trimmed by 5 bases and the J gene end by 4 bases; junction bases not matched to a gene: 11. The CDR3 runs 16 residues. Germline-derived CDR1 and CDR2 are SGHKS and YYEKEE (reference sequence).

V usage is TRBV4-3 and J usage is TRBJ2-3; TRBD2 aligns across 12 bases. CDR1 and CDR2 from the germline V gene are LGHNA and YSLEER. The CDR3 has 19 residues. V was pared by 1 base and J by 4 bases, with 12 bases of the junction left unmatched. CDR3 residues: CASSQALSSGRAIADTQYF. The DNA for the CDR3 is TGCGCCAGCAGCCAAGCCCTTTCTAGCGGGAGGGCCATCGCAGATACGCAGTATTTT.

The chain links TRBV7-9 to TRBJ2-7; TRBD1 agrees at 9 bases. J gave up 6 bases and V 1 base, and 4 bases lay outside the gene matches. In germline, CDR1 is SEHNR, CDR2 FQNEAQ (reference sequence). The CDR3 spans 14 residues. The CDR3 is CASSLGGQGLEQYF. The CDR3, as DNA: TGTGCCAGCAGCTTAGGGGGACAGGGTCTCGAGCAGTACTTC.

V and J are TRBV7-8 and TRBJ2-5; no definite D call. V shed 5 bases and J shed 2 bases, with 12 bases lying between them. Per germline, CDR1 SGHVS and CDR2 FQNEAQ. This CDR3 comprises 14 residues. CDR3 loop: CASSQRTRQETQYF. As DNA, the CDR3 is TGTGCCAGCAGCCAACGGACGAGACAAGAGACCCAGTACTTC.

The chain combines TRBV9 with TRBJ1-1; TRBD1 might be the D (6 bases). The CDR3 loop spans 14 amino acids. Germline V lookup: CDR1 SGDLS, CDR2 YYNGEE. Trimming pared 3 bases from V and 3 bases from J, leaving 12 bases between. CDR3 sequence (DNA): TGTGCCAGCAGCGCCGGGACATGGGACACTGAAGCTTTCTTT. This sequence encodes CASSAGTWDTEAFF.

This chain connects TRBV4-3 to TRBJ1-1, with 7 bases lining up with TRBD1. Germline CDR1 and CDR2: LGHNA and YSLEER. The CDR3 is 18 residues long. The junction had 14 bases not matched to a gene; V was cut back by 0 bases and J by 4 bases. In DNA, the CDR3 is TGCGCCAGCAGCCAAGATCGTGGGGATTACAGGGGCGCCACTGAAGCTTTCTTT. Translation gives CASSQDRGDYRGATEAFF.

The sample holds a few counts of this clone. The rearrangement joins TRBV4-2 to TRBJ2-7; tentatively, D is TRBD2 (5 bases). V lost 0 bases to trimming and J lost 3 bases, with 6 bases between them. CDR3 length equals 13 residues. Per the germline V gene, CDR1 is LGHNA and CDR2 is YNFKEQ. CDR3 loop: CASSQEGGYEQYF. The CDR3 coding sequence is TGTGCCAGCAGCCAAGAAGGAGGCTACGAGCAGTACTTC.